This TCR beta chain is drawn from a study of vaccination and CD4 T cells after COVID-19. Background on the study: Controls had a CEFX pool, an HIV-1 Nef pool, or no peptide added. Findings and limits, study-wide: Convalescent patients showed a median around 88% of reactive clones that were seen only post-vaccination.

Sample treatment: roughly 10-day PBMC culture with coronavirus spike peptide pools or control peptides (ViraFEST assay). Scientists separated out CD4+ T cells through negative selection following 10 days in culture. Sequenced with the Oncomine TCR Beta short-read assay was DNA taken from cultured CD4+ T cells. One entry per CDR3 protein results from TCRdb running MiXCR on the PCR reads. The data show about 19,000 distinct CDR3 sequences, with more than 45% seen just once and around 2.9% held by the top ten. The V end lost 4 bases, the J end lost 4 bases, and 19 bases lay between the germline ends. CDR1 and CDR2 from the germline V gene are SEHNR and FQNEAQ (reference sequence). The CDR3 is 17 residues long. Turning to this clonotype: Its target is unknown.

The sequence came from a human donor who had recovered from COVID-19. The material sequenced was CD4+ T cells from blood, cultured in vitro, taken after SARS-CoV-2 vaccination. The chain links TRBV7-9 to TRBJ1-4, with D perhaps TRBD1 (5 bases). DNA for the CDR3: TGTGCCAGCAGCTCCCCCCCTGGGGGGGGTCTTAATGAAAAACTGTTTTTT. It translates to CASSSPPGGGLNEKLFF.